These 23 T cell receptor beta chains were all obtained from the same sample, sequenced in a study of glioma-infiltrating T cells after dendritic cell vaccination. The assay was immunoSEQ multiplex PCR, and TCRdb's table has in-frame clones only and misses some. Among more than 95,000 clones listed, approximately 80% were seen once. The sequencing used blood, collected before dendritic cell vaccination. Receptors originate from a human donor with glioblastoma.

V usage is TRBV19 and J usage is TRBJ1-1; a weak D match, TRBD1 (5 bases). The CDR3 runs 16 residues. The V end was cut by 3 bases, the J end by 3 bases, with 17 bases between. From germline, CDR1 is LNHDA and CDR2 SQIVND (reference sequence). CDR3 sequence (DNA): TGTGCCAGTAGTATCTCGGCAGGGCTTTCGCACACTGAAGCTTTCTTT. It yields the protein CASSISAGLSHTEAFF.

V usage is TRBV30 and J usage is TRBJ2-5; 9 bases map to TRBD2. With V trimmed by 1 base and J by 3 bases, 6 bases remained unmatched. The CDR3 is 15 amino acids. The germline V gene has CDR1 GTSNPN and CDR2 SVGIG (reference sequence). Here the CDR3 reads CAWSAAGGFEETQYF. The DNA for the CDR3 is TGTGCCTGGAGTGCAGCGGGGGGATTTGAAGAGACCCAGTACTTC.

This clone has more than one count but fewer than ten. V and J are TRBV18 and TRBJ1-4, with D unresolved. V lost 4 bases and J lost 5, with 11 bases in between. CDR3 length: 14 residues. Germline CDR1 is KGHSH and CDR2 is LQKENI. The CDR3 DNA follows: TGTGCCAGCTCACAAAGTAGCGTGAATGAAAAACTGTTTTTT. This translates into CASSQSSVNEKLFF.

J is TRBJ2-2 and V is TRBV10-1, with no clear D. This CDR3 region has 12 residues. The germline CDR1 and CDR2 sequences are WNHNN and SYGVQD (reference sequence). Trimming shortened V by 4 bases and J by 8 bases, and 8 bases separated the two germline ends. The CDR3 DNA sequence: TGCGCCAGCAGTGGCGCGCCGGGGGAGCTGTTTTTT. Protein: CASSGAPGELFF.

This clone has a single count. The chain is built from TRBV19 and TRBJ2-7; 9 bases agree with TRBD1. V was clipped by 1 base and J by 7 bases; unmatched bases: 5. Per the germline V gene, CDR1 is LNHDA and CDR2 is SQIVND (reference sequence). The CDR3 is 14 residues long. This chain's CDR3 is CASSIGPTGGEQYF. CDR3 coding DNA: TGTGCCAGTAGTATAGGACCGACAGGGGGAGAGCAGTACTTC.

J is TRBJ1-2 and V is TRBV7-2; 9 bases line up with TRBD1. Germline V gives CDR1 SGHTA, CDR2 FQGNSA. J was trimmed by 6 bases and V by 2 bases; bases with no gene match: 16. The CDR3 loop spans 18 amino acids. This CDR3 is CASSLSTRGQGAVHGYTF. DNA of the CDR3: TGTGCCAGCAGCTTATCAACTCGGGGACAGGGAGCAGTTCATGGCTACACCTTC.

The CDR3 DNA reads TGTGCCAGCAGTGGAACCCACGCTAGCGCCACGCAGTATTTT. Protein sequence: CASSGTHASATQYF. The rearrangement joins TRBV2 to TRBJ2-3, with D tentatively TRBD2 (6 bases). CDR1 and CDR2 (germline): SNHLY, FYNNEI. The CDR3 loop spans 14 amino acids. The V gene lost 4 bases and the J gene lost 9 bases, with 17 bases spanning the gap.

This chain joins TRBV30 and TRBJ1-5, with D unresolved. The CDR3 consists of 16 residues. The V and J ends lost 0 bases and 0 bases respectively, with 12 bases between them. The germline V gene has CDR1 GTSNPN and CDR2 SVGIG (reference sequence). The CDR3 loop is CAWSVLDRGSNQPQHF. The CDR3 coding sequence is TGTGCCTGGAGTGTACTGGATCGCGGTAGCAATCAGCCCCAGCATTTT. The whole variable domain, filled in from reference TRBV30 and TRBJ1-5, reads SQTIHQWPATLVQPVGSPLSLECTVEGTSNPNLYWYRQAAGRGLQLLFYSVGIGQISSEVPQNLSASRPQDRQFILSSKKLLLSDSGFYLCAWSVLDRGSNQPQHFGDGTRLSIL.

The V gene is TRBV10-3, the J gene TRBJ2-1; 11 nucleotides match TRBD1. This CDR3 has 11 residues. Losses at the gene ends were 2 bases for V and 15 bases for J; bases not matched to a gene: 0. CDR1 is ENHRY, CDR2 SYGVKD, per germline. The CDR3 reads CAISEGTGGFF. CDR3 DNA: TGTGCCATCAGTGAGGGGACAGGGGGGTTCTTC.

The chain has TRBV6-6 and TRBJ1-1, with TRBD1 matching 7 bases. J was trimmed by 2 bases and V by 2 bases; bases with no gene match: 2. The length of the CDR3 is 14 residues. Germline V gene lookup returns CDR1 MNHNY and CDR2 SVGAGI (reference sequence). CDR3 in DNA: TGTGCCAGCAGTTACAGACAGGGTAACACTGAAGCTTTCTTT. Its protein product is CASSYRQGNTEAFF.

The chain links TRBV6-5 to TRBJ1-2; possibly TRBD1 for D (6 bases). CDR1 and CDR2 (germline): MNHEY, SVGAGI. Trimming left V 7 bases short and J 3 bases short, with 15 bases between. CDR3 length: 14 amino acids. This CDR3 reads CASTAQGSHYGYTF. The DNA for the CDR3 is TGTGCCAGCACCGCCCAGGGGTCTCACTATGGCTACACCTTC.

The chain joins TRBV10-1 to TRBJ2-7, with 7 bases lining up with TRBD1. The V and J ends lost 7 bases and 3 bases, in that order; junction bases with no gene match: 9. CDR1 is WNHNN, CDR2 SYGVQD, per germline (reference sequence). The CDR3 is 14 amino acids. CDR3: CASKPGQRLYEQYF. The CDR3 nucleotides read TGCGCCAGCAAACCGGGACAGCGACTCTACGAGCAGTACTTC.

The V gene is TRBV6-5, the J gene TRBJ1-2; the D is unclear. Germline V gene lookup returns CDR1 MNHEY and CDR2 SVGAGI. The germline V and J ends were trimmed by 5 bases and 5 bases, with 12 bases remaining between them. CDR3 length: 13 amino acids. The CDR3 nucleotides are TGTGCCAGCAGTGGACTCCTAGGGTATGGCTACACCTTC. Translating gives CASSGLLGYGYTF.

The chain is built from TRBV11-3 and TRBJ2-3, with TRBD1 matching 10 bases. With V trimmed by 5 bases and J by 2 bases, 7 bases remained unmatched. This CDR3 has 16 residues. Germline V gene sequence: CDR1 SGHNT, CDR2 YENEEA. The CDR3 sequence is CASSPGTGDYTDTQYF. CDR3 coding DNA: TGTGCCAGCAGCCCCGGGACAGGGGACTACACAGATACGCAGTATTTT.

V usage is TRBV4-3 and J usage is TRBJ2-1; 9 positions agree with TRBD1. In germline, CDR1 is LGHNA, CDR2 YSLEER. This CDR3 contains 15 residues. With 4 bases clipped from V and 3 bases from J, the junction kept 4 bases outside the gene matches. CDR3 coding DNA: TGCGCCAGCAGCCTCAGACAGGGGGACTACAATGAGCAGTTCTTC. Its protein product is CASSLRQGDYNEQFF.

The chain has TRBV4-3 and TRBJ1-5; TRBD1 aligns across 9 bases. The CDR3 loop spans 17 amino acids. The V gene end was trimmed by 8 bases and the J gene end by 3 bases; junction bases not matched to a gene: 14. CDR1 is LGHNA, CDR2 YSLEER, per germline. The CDR3 nucleotides read TGCGCCAGCTATCGGCGGGACAGGGATTTTTCCAATCAGCCCCAGCATTTT. It codes for CASYRRDRDFSNQPQHF.

The chain has TRBV28 and TRBJ1-1; 7 nucleotides align to TRBD1. The CDR3 loop spans 14 amino acids. V was clipped by 6 bases and J by 4 bases; unmatched bases: 8. Germline assignment: CDR1 MDHEN and CDR2 SYDVKM. The DNA of the CDR3 is TGTGCCAGCAGGGACAGGCTGGACGGCACTGAAGCTTTCTTT. It is translated as CASRDRLDGTEAFF.

This sequence joins TRBV28 and TRBJ1-2; TRBD1 might be the D (5 bases). The length of the CDR3 is 14 residues. Germline lookup yields CDR1 MDHEN and CDR2 SYDVKM. Trimming pared 3 bases from V and 8 bases from J, leaving 16 bases between. This CDR3 reads CASSFRGGGWGYTF. DNA for the CDR3: TGTGCCAGCAGTTTCCGCGGGGGGGGTTGGGGCTACACCTTC.

This chain links TRBV5-6 with TRBJ2-1, with 7 bases aligning to TRBD2. Losses at the gene ends were 1 base for V and 6 bases for J; bases not matched to a gene: 7. The CDR3 covers 15 residues. CDR1 is SGHDT and CDR2 is YYEEEE in the germline V gene. The CDR3 DNA is TGTGCCAGCAGCTTGCGACTAGCCCGCCTCAATGAGCAGTTCTTC. It codes for CASSLRLARLNEQFF.

The chain couples TRBV2 to TRBJ1-1; D is possibly TRBD1 (5 bases). The germline V gene encodes CDR1 SNHLY and CDR2 FYNNEI. Trimming removed 6 bases at V and 11 bases at J, with 16 bases between. The CDR3 covers 12 residues. The CDR3 loop is CASSGGWGSAFF. CDR3 DNA: TGTGCCAGCAGCGGGGGGTGGGGGTCGGCTTTCTTT.

The sample holds a few counts of this clone. The chain is built from TRBV14 and TRBJ1-1, with D possibly being TRBD1 (6 bases). CDR3 length equals 15 residues. Germline V CDR1 and CDR2: SGHDN, FVKESK. V was trimmed by 4 bases and J by 0 bases, leaving 12 bases between them. The DNA of the CDR3 is TGTGCCAGCAGCCCGCAACAGGGAATGAACACTGAAGCTTTCTTT. It codes for CASSPQQGMNTEAFF.

This rearrangement joins TRBV5-6 to TRBJ2-3, with 7 bases lining up with TRBD1. The germline gives CDR1 SGHDT, CDR2 YYEEEE. V was clipped by 2 bases and J by 6 bases; unmatched bases: 6. The CDR3 sequence is 14 residues long. CDR3 protein: CASSFLHRGDTQYF. The CDR3 DNA is TGTGCCAGCAGCTTTCTTCACAGGGGTGATACGCAGTATTTT.

The V and J genes are TRBV6-6 and TRBJ1-6, with a possible D match to TRBD1 (5 bases). CDR3 size: 15 residues. Germline CDR1 is MNHNY and CDR2 is SVGAGI (reference sequence). Trimming stripped 2 bases from V and 8 bases from J, with 13 bases between. CDR3 region: CASSYEGRRDSPLHF. The CDR3 region has the DNA TGTGCCAGCAGTTACGAAGGACGCAGGGATTCACCCCTCCACTTT.